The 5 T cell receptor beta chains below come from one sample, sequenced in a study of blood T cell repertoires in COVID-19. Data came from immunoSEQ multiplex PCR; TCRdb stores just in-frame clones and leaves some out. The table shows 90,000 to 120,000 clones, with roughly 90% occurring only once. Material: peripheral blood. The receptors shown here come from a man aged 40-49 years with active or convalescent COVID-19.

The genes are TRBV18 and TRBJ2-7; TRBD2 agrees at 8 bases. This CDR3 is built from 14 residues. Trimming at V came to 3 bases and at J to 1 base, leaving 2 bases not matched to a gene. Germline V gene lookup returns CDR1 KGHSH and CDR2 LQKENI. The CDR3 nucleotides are TGTGCCAGCTCACCCCCGGGAGGGTCCTACGAGCAGTACTTC. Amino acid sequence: CASSPPGGSYEQYF.

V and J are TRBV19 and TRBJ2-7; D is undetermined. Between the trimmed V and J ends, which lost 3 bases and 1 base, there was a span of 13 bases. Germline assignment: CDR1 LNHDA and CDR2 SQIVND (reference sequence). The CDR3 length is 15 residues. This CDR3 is CASSIALFPSYEQYF. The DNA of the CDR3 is TGTGCCAGTAGTATCGCACTCTTCCCTTCCTACGAGCAGTACTTC.

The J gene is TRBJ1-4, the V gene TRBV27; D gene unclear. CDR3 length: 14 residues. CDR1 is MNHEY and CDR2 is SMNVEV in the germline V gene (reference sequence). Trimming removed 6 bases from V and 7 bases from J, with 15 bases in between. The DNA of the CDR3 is TGTGCCAGCAGAGGGTTTGCGAGCGGTGAAAAACTGTTTTTT. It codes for CASRGFASGEKLFF.

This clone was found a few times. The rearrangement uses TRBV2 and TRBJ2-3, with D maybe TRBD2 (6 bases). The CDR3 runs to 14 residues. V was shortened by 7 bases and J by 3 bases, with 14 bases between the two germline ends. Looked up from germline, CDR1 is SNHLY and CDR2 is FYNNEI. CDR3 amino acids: CASKFVGGTDTQYF. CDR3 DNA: TGTGCCAGCAAGTTTGTGGGAGGTACAGATACGCAGTATTTT. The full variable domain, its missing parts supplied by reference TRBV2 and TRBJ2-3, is EPEVTQTPSHQVTQMGQEVILRCVPISNHLYFYWYRQILGQKVEFLVSFYNNEISEKSEIFDDQFSVERPDGSNFTLKIRSTKLEDSAMYFCASKFVGGTDTQYFGPGTRLTVL.

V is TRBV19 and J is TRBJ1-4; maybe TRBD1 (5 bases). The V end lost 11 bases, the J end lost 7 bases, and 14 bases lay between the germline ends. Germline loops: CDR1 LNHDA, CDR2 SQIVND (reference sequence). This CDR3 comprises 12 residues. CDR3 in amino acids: CAVGDYFEKLFF. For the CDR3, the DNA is TGTGCCGTCGGGGACTACTTTGAAAAACTGTTTTTT.